This T cell receptor (beta chain) derives from a study of cytomegalovirus exposure and HLA in healthy donors. Broader study findings: Reports showed the classifier diagnosing cytomegalovirus status with high specificity and sensitivity. The records held CMV serostatus as the only immune exposure information. In a later analysis, at a false discovery rate of 0.05, 17,000 or so TCR beta sequences were associated with HLA alleles. Later work found most CMV-associated TCR beta chains apparently HLA-restricted.

It was with 60 Vbeta and 13 Jbeta primers that the PCR ran. The method was immunoSEQ multiplex PCR; TCRdb's version includes in-frame clones alone and lacks a portion of them. The sample records 120,000 or so clones, about two thirds being singletons. On this clone: The target antigen is unknown.

Germline V CDR1 and CDR2: SGHTA, FQGTGA. With V trimmed by 1 base and J by 5 bases, 4 bases remained unmatched. This CDR3 has 15 amino acids. The rearrangement uses TRBV7-3 and TRBJ1-1, with 10 bases that match TRBD1. Specimen: PBMCs. The clonotype comes from a man under 40 in good health and CMV-seronegative. This CDR3 reads CASSLMGQGRTEAFF. The CDR3 region has the DNA TGTGCCAGCAGCTTAATGGGACAGGGGAGGACTGAAGCTTTCTTT.